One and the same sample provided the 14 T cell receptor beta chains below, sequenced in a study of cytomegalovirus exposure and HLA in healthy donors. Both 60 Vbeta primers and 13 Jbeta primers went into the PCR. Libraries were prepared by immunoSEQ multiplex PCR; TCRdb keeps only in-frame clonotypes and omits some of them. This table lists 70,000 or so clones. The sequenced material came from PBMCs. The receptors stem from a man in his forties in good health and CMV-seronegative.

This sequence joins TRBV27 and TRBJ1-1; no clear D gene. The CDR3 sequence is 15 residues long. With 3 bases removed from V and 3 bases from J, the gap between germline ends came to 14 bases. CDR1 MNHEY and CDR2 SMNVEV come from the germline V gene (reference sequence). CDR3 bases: TGTGCCAGCAGTTTTAGTAGGTACGGAGACACTGAAGCTTTCTTT. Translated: CASSFSRYGDTEAFF.

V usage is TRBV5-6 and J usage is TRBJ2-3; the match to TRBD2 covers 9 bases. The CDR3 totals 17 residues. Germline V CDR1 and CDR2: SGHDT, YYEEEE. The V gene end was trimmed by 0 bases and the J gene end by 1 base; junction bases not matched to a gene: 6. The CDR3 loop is CASSLGEAGGGTDTQYF. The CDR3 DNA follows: TGTGCCAGCAGCTTGGGGGAAGCGGGGGGAGGCACAGATACGCAGTATTTT.

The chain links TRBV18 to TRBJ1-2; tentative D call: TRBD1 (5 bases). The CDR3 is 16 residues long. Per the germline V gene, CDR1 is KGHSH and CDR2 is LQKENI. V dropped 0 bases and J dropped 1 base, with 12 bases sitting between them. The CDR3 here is CASSPPKGLDNYGYTF. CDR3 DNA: TGTGCCAGCTCACCACCCAAGGGGCTGGATAACTATGGCTACACCTTC. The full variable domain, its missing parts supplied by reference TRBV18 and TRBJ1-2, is NAGVMQNPRHLVRRRGQEARLRCSPMKGHSHVYWYRQLPEEGLKFMVYLQKENIIDESGMPKERFSAEFPKEGPSILRIQQVVRGDSAAYFCASSPPKGLDNYGYTFGSGTRLTVV.

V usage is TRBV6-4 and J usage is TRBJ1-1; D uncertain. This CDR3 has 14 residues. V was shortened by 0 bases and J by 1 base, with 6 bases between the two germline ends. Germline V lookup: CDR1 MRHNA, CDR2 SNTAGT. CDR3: CASSDSEENTEAFF. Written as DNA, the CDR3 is TGTGCCAGCAGTGACTCTGAGGAGAACACTGAAGCTTTCTTT.

The CDR3 sequence is CASSEEGPGDTGELFF. CDR3 in DNA: TGTGCCAGCAGTGAAGAGGGTCCGGGGGACACCGGGGAGCTGTTTTTT. The genes are TRBV2 and TRBJ2-2; D possibly corresponds to TRBD2 (6 bases). This CDR3 is built from 16 residues. Germline V CDR1 and CDR2: SNHLY, FYNNEI. The germline V and J ends were trimmed by 1 base and 3 bases, with 12 bases remaining between them. The variable domain in full, with the rest retrieved from reference TRBV2 and TRBJ2-2, is EPEVTQTPSHQVTQMGQEVILRCVPISNHLYFYWYRQILGQKVEFLVSFYNNEISEKSEIFDDQFSVERPDGSNFTLKIRSTKLEDSAMYFCASSEEGPGDTGELFFGEGSRLTVL.

The CDR3 bases are TGTGCCAGCAGCCAAGATTGGACTAGCGATCGAGATACGCAGTATTTT. Translated, it gives CASSQDWTSDRDTQYF. V and J are TRBV4-2 and TRBJ2-3, with 9 bases fitting TRBD2. Germline V gives CDR1 LGHNA, CDR2 YNFKEQ. This CDR3 has 16 residues. Trimming took 0 bases from V and 5 from J; bases not matched to a gene: 6.

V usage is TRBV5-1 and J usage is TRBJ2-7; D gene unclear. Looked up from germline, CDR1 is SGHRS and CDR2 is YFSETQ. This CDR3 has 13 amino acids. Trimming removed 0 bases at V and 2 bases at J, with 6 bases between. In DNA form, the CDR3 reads TGCGCCAGCAGCTTGGAACACACCTACGAGCAGTACTTC. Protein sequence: CASSLEHTYEQYF.

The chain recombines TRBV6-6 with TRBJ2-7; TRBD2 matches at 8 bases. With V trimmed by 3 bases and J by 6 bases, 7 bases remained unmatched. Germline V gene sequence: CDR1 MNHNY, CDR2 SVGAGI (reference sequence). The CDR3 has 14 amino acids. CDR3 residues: CASSYSGVLLEQYF. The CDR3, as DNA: TGTGCCAGCAGTTATAGCGGGGTCTTGCTCGAGCAGTACTTC.

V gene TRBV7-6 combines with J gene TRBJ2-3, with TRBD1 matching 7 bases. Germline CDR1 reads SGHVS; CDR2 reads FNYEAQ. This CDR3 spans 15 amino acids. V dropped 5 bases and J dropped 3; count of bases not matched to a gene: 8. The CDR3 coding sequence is TGTGCCAGCAGCCTGCAGGGGGAATGGACAGATACGCAGTATTTT. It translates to CASSLQGEWTDTQYF.

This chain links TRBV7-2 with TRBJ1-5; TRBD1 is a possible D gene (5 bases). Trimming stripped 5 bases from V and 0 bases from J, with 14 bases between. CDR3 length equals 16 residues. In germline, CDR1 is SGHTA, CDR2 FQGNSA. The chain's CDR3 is CASSPLGAHSNQPQHF. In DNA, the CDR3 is TGTGCCAGCAGCCCTCTAGGGGCTCATAGCAATCAGCCCCAGCATTTT.

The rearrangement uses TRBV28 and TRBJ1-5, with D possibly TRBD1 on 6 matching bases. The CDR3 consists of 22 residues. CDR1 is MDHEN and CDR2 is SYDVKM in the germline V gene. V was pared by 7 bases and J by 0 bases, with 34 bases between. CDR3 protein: CASTKAGRDNLWSLLSNQPQHF. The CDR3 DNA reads TGTGCCAGCACCAAGGCTGGGAGGGACAACCTTTGGAGCTTGCTTAGCAATCAGCCCCAGCATTTT. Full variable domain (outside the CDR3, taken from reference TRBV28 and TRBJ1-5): DVKVTQSSRYLVKRTGEKVFLECVQDMDHENMFWYRQDPGLGLRLIYFSYDVKMKEKGDIPEGYSVSREKKERFSLILESASTNQTSMYLCASTKAGRDNLWSLLSNQPQHFGDGTRLSIL.

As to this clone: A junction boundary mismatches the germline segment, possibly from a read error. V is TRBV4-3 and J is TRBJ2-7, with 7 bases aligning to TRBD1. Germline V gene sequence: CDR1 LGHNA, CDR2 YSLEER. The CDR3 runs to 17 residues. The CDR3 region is CTSSQAPGTALSYEQYF. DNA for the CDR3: TGCACCAGCAGCCAAGCCCCAGGGACAGCTCTCTCCTACGAGCAGTACTTC.

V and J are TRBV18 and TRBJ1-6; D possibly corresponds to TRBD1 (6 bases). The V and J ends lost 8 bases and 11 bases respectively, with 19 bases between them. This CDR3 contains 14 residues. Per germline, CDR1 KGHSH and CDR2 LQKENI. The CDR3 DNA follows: TGTGCCAGCAGACCGGGGAACAGGGAGACACCCCTCCACTTT. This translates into CASRPGNRETPLHF.

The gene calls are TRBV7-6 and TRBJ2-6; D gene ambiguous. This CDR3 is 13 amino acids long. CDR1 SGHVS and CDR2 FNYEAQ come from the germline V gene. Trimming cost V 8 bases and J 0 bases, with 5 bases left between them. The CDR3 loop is CASRVSGANVLTF. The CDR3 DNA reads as TGTGCCAGCCGTGTCTCTGGGGCCAACGTCCTGACTTTC.